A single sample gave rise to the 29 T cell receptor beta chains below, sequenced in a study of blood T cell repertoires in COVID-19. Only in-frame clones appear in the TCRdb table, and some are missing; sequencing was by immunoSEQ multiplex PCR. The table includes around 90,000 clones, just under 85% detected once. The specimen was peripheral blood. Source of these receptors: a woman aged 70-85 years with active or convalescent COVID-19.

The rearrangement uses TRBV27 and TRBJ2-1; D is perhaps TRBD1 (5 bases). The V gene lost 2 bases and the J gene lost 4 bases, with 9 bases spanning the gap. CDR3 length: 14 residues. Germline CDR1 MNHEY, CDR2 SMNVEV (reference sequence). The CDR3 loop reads CASSLARGYNEQFF. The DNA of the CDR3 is TGTGCCAGCAGTTTAGCAAGGGGTTACAATGAGCAGTTCTTC.

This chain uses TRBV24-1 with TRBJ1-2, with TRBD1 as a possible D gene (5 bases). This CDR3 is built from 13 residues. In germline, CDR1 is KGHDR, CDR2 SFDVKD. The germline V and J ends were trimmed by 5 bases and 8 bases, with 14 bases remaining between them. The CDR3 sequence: CATSVGPYSGYTF. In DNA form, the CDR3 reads TGTGCCACCAGTGTGGGGCCCTATAGCGGCTACACCTTC.

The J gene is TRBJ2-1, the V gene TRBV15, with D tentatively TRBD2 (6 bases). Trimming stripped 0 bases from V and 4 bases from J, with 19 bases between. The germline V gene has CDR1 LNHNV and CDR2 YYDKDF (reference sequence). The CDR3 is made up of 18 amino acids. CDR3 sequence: CATSRDYLEGLPYNEQFF. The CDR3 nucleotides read TGTGCCACCAGCAGAGATTATTTGGAGGGCTTACCTTACAATGAGCAGTTCTTC.

The CDR3 nucleotides are TGTGCCAGCAGGGAGTCGGACACTAACTATGGCTACACCTTC. Protein product: CASRESDTNYGYTF. This chain joins TRBV5-4 and TRBJ1-2; maybe TRBD1 (5 bases). The CDR3 loop spans 14 amino acids. V lost 5 bases to trimming and J lost 0 bases, with 11 bases between them. Looked up from germline, CDR1 is SGHNT and CDR2 is YYREEE (reference sequence).

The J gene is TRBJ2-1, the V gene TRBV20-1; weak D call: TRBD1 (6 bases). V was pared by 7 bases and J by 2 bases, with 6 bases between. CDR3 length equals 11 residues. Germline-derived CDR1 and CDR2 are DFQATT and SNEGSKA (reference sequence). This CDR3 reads CSGQAYNEQFF. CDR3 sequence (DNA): TGCAGTGGACAGGCCTACAATGAGCAGTTCTTC.

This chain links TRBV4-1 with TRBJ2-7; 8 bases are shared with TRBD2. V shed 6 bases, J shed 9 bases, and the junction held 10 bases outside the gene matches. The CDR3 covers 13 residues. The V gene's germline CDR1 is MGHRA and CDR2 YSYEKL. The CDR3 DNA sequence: TGCGCCAGCAGACTAGCGGCCGATACGAGGCAGTACTTC. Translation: CASRLAADTRQYF.

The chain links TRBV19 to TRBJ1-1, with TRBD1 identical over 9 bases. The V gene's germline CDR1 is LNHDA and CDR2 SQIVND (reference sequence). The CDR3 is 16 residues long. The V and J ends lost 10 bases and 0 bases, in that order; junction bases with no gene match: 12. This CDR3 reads CATTLGTGYMNTEAFF. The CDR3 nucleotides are TGTGCCACCACCTTGGGGACAGGGTATATGAACACTGAAGCTTTCTTT.

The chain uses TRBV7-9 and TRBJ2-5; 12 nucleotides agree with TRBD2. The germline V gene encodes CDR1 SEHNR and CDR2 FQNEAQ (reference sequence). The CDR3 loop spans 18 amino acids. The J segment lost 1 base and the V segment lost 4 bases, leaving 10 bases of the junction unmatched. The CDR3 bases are TGTGCCAGCAGCTCGCGCCTAGCGGGGGGGCCTTCCCAAGAGACCCAGTACTTC. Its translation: CASSSRLAGGPSQETQYF. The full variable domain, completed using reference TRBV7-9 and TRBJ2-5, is DTGVSQNPRHKITKRGQNVTFRCDPISEHNRLYWYRQTLGQGPEFLTYFQNEAQLEKSRLLSDRFSAERPKGSFSTLEIQRTEQGDSAMYLCASSSRLAGGPSQETQYFGPGTRLLVL.

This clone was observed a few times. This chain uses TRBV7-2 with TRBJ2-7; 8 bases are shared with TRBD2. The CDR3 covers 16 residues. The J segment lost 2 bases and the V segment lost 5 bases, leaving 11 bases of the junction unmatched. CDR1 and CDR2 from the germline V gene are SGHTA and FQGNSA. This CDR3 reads CASSRTGGSTTYEQYF. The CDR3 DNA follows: TGTGCCAGCAGCCGTACGGGGGGGTCAACTACCTACGAGCAGTACTTC.

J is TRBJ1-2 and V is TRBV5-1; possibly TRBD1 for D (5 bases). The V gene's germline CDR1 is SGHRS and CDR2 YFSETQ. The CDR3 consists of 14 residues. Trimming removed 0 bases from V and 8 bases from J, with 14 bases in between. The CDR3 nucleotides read TGCGCCAGCAGCTTGGACCCCGGAGGGGCAGGCTACACCTTC. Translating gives CASSLDPGGAGYTF.

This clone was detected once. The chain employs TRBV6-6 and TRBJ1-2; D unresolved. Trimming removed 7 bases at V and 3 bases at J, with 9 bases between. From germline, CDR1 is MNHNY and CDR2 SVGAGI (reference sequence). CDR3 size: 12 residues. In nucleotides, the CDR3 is TGTGCCAGCACCTACGGGGACTATGGCTACACCTTC. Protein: CASTYGDYGYTF.

CDR3 in amino acids: CASSEGDRARLEAFF. CDR3 coding DNA: TGTGCCAGCAGCGAGGGGGACAGGGCCCGCCTAGAAGCTTTCTTT. This sequence joins TRBV6-5 and TRBJ1-1; 9 nucleotides match TRBD1. The germline CDR1 and CDR2 sequences are MNHEY and SVGAGI. V was clipped by 6 bases and J by 8 bases; unmatched bases: 13. The CDR3 consists of 15 residues.

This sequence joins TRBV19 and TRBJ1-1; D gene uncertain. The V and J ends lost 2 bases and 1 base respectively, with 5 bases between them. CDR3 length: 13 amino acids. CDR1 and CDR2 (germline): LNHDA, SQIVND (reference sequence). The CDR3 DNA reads TGTGCCAGTAGTATACATAGGAACACTGAAGCTTTCTTT. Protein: CASSIHRNTEAFF.

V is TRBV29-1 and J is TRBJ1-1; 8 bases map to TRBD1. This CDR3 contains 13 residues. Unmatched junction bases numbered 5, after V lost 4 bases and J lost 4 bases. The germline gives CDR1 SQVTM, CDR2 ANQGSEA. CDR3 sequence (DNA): TGCAGCGTTGGACAGGGGCGAGGCACTGAAGCTTTCTTT. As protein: CSVGQGRGTEAFF.

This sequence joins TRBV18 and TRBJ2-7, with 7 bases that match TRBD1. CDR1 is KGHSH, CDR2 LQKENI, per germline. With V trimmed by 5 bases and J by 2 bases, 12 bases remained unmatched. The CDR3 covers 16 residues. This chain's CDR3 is CASSTINRGRAYEQYF. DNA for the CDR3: TGTGCCAGCTCAACTATCAACAGGGGTAGGGCCTACGAGCAGTACTTC.

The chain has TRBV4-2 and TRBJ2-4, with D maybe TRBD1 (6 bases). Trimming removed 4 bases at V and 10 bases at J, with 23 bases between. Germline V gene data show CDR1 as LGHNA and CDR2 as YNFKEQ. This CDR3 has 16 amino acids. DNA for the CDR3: TGTGCCAGCAGCCCCAGGACAGACCAACCCCATGGGATTCAGTACTTC. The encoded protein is CASSPRTDQPHGIQYF.

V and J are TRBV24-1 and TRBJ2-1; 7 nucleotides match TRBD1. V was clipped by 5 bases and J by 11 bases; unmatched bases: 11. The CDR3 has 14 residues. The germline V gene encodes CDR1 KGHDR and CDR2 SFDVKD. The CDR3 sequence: CATSAEGTDRQQFF. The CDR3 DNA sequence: TGTGCCACCAGTGCTGAAGGGACGGACAGGCAGCAGTTCTTC.

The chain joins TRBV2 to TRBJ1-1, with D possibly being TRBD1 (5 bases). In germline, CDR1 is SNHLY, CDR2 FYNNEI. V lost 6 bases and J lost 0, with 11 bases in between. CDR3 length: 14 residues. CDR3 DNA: TGTGCCAGCAGCGCGACAGCGCTGAACACTGAAGCTTTCTTT. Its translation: CASSATALNTEAFF.

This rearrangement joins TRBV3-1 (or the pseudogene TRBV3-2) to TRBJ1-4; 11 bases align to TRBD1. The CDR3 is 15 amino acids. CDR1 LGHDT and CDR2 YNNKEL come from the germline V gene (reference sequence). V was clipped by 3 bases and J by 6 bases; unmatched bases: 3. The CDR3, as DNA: TGTGCCAGCAGCCACTCGGGACAGGGGGATGAAAAACTGTTTTTT. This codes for CASSHSGQGDEKLFF.

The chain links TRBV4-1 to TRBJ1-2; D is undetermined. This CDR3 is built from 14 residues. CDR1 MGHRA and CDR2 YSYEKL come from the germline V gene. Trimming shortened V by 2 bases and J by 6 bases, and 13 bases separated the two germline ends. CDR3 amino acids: CASSQKRGKHGYTF. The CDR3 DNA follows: TGCGCCAGCAGCCAAAAGAGAGGGAAGCATGGCTACACCTTC.

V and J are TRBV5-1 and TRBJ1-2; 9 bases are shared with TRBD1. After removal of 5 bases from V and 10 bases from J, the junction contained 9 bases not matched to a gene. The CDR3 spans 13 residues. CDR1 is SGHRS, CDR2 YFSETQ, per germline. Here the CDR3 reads CASSPGTGKVYTF. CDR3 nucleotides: TGCGCCAGCAGTCCCGGGACAGGGAAAGTCTACACCTTC.

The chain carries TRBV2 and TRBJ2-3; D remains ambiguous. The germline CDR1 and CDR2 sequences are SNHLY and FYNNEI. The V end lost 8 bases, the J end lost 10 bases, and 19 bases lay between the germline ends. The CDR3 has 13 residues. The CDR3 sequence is CASLPDQRGAQYF. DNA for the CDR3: TGTGCCAGCCTCCCTGACCAACGCGGCGCGCAGTATTTT.

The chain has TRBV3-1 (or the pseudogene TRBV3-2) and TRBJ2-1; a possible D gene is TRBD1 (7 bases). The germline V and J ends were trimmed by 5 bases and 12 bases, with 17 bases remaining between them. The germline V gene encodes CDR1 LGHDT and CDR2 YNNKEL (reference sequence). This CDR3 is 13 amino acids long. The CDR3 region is CASSSLIQGGQFF. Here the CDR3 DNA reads TGTGCCAGCAGCTCATTAATCCAGGGGGGGCAGTTCTTC.

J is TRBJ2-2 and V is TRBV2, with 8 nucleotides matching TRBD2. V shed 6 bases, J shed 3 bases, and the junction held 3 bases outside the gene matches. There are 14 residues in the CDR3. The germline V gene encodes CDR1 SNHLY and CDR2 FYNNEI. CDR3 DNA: TGTGCCAGCAGATACGGGGGGGACACCGGGGAGCTGTTTTTT. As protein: CASRYGGDTGELFF.

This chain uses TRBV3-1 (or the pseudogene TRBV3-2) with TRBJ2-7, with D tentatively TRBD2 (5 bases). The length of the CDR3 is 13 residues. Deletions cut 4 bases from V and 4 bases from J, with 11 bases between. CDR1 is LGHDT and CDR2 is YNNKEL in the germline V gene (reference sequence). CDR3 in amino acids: CASSPGGGYEQYF. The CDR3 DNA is TGTGCCAGCAGCCCCGGCGGAGGATACGAGCAGTACTTC.

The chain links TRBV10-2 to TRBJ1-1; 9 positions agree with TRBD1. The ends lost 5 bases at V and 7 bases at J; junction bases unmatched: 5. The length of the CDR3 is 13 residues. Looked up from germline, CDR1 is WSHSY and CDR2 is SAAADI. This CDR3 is CASSPGQGFEAFF. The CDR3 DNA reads TGCGCCAGCAGTCCGGGACAGGGTTTTGAAGCTTTCTTT.

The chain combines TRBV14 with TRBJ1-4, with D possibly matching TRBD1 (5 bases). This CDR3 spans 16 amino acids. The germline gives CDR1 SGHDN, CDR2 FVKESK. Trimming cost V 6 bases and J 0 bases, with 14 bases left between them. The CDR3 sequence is CASSHSSRATNEKLFF. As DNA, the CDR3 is TGTGCCAGCAGTCACTCGTCCAGGGCAACTAATGAAAAACTGTTTTTT.

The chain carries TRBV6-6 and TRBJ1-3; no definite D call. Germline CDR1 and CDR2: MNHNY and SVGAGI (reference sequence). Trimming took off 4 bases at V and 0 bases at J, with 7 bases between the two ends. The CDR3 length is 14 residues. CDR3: CASSLGSSGNTIYF. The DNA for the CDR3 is TGTGCCAGCAGTTTGGGGAGCTCTGGAAACACCATATATTTT.

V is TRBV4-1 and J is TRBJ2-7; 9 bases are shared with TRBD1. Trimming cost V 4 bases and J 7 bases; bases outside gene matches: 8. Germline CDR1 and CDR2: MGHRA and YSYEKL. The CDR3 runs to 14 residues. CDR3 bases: TGCGCCAGCAGCCCCGGGACAGGGATCAAAGAGCAGTACTTC. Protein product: CASSPGTGIKEQYF.